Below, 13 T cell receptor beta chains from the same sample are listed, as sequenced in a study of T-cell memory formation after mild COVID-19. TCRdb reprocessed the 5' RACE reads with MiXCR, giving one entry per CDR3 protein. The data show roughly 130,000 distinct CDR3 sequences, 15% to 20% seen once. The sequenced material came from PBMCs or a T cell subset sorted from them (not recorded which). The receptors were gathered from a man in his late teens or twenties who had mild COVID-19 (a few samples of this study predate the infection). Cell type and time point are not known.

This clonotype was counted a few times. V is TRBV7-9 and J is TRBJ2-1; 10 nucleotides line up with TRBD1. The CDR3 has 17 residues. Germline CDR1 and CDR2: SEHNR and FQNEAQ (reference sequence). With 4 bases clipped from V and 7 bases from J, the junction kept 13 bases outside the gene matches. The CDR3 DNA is TGTGCCAGCAGCTCACCGGGACAGGGGATAGGTAGGAATGAGCAGTTCTTC. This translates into CASSSPGQGIGRNEQFF.

In nucleotides, the CDR3 is TGTGCCAGCAGCTTGGTCCAGGGGAACTATGGCTACACCTTC. Protein: CASSLVQGNYGYTF. The chain links TRBV5-6 to TRBJ1-2, with D possibly TRBD1 on 6 matching bases. The CDR3 has 14 residues. Germline V CDR1 and CDR2: SGHDT, YYEEEE. Trimming stripped 0 bases from V and 2 bases from J, with 8 bases between. Based on the CDR3 plus reference TRBV5-6 and TRBJ1-2, the full variable domain is DAGVTQSPTHLIKTRGQQVTLRCSPKSGHDTVSWYQQALGQGPQFIFQYYEEEERQRGNFPDRFSGHQFPNYSSELNVNALLLGDSALYLCASSLVQGNYGYTFGSGTRLTVV.

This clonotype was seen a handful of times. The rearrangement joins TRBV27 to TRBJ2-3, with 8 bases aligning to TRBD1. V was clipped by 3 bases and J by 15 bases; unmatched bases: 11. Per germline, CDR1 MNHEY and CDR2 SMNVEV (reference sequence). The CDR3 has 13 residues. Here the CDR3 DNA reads TGTGCCAGCAGTTTTCGCTTACAGGGGGTGGAATATTTT. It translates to CASSFRLQGVEYF.

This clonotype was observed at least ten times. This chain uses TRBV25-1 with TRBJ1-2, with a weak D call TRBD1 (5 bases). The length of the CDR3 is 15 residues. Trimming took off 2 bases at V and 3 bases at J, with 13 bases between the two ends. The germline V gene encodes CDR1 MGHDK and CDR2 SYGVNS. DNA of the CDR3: TGTGCCAGCAGTGAAACTGCAGAAGGGGACTATGGCTACACCTTC. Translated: CASSETAEGDYGYTF.

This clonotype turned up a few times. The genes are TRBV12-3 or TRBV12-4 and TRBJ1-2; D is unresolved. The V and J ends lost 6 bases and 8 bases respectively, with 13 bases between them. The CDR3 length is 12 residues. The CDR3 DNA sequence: TGTGCCAGCAGCCGGACTATGCGAGGCTACACCTTC. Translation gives CASSRTMRGYTF.

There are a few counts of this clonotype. The CDR3 nucleotides are TGTGCCTGGAGTCCACCTACTAAGCAAGAGACCCAGTACTTC. Amino acid sequence: CAWSPPTKQETQYF. The chain carries TRBV30 and TRBJ2-5; D unresolved. V was pared by 2 bases and J by 2 bases, with 12 bases between. The CDR3 has 14 amino acids. Germline-derived CDR1 and CDR2 are GTSNPN and SVGIG (reference sequence).

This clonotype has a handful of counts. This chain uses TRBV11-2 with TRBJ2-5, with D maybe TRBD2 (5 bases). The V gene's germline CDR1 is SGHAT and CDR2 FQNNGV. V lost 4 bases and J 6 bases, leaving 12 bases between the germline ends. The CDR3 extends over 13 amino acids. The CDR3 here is CASSYSGEKTQYF. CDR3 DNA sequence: TGTGCCAGCAGCTACTCCGGGGAAAAGACCCAGTACTTC.

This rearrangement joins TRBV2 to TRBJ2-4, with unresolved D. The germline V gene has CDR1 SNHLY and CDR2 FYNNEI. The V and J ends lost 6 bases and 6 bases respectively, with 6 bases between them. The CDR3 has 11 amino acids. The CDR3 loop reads CASRGANIQYF. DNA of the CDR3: TGTGCCAGCAGGGGCGCAAACATTCAGTACTTC.

Here the CDR3 reads CASSLQTGTDTSTDTQYF. In DNA form, the CDR3 reads TGCGCCAGCAGCCTCCAGACCGGGACCGACACTAGCACAGATACGCAGTATTTT. The chain joins TRBV4-1 to TRBJ2-3, with D perhaps given as TRBD1 or TRBD2 (5 bases each). Deletions cut 4 bases from V and 0 bases from J, with 20 bases between. The CDR3 contains 18 residues. Germline V CDR1 and CDR2: MGHRA, YSYEKL.

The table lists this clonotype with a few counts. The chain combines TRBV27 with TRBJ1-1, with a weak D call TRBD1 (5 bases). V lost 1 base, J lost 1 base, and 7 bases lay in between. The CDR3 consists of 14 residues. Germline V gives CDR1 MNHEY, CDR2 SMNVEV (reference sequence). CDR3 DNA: TGTGCCAGCAGTTTATACAGGAGGAACACTGAAGCTTTCTTT. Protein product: CASSLYRRNTEAFF.

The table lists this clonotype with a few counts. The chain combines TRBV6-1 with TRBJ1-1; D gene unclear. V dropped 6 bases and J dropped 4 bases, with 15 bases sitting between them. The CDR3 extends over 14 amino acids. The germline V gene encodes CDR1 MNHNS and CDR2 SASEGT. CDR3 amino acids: CASREHTWGTEAFF. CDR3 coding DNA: TGTGCCAGCAGGGAGCATACTTGGGGCACTGAAGCTTTCTTT.

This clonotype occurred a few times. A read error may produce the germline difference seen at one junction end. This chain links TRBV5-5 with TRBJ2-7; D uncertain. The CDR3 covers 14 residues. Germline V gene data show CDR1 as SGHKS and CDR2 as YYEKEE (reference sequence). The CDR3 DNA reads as TGTGCCAGCACCTTGGTGGTACATAGCTACGAGCAGTACTTC. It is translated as CASTLVVHSYEQYF.

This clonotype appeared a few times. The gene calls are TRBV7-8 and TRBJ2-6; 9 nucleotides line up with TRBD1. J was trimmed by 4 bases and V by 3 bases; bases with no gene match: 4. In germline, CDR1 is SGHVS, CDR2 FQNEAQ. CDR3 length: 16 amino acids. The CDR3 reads CASSLGQGAGANVLTF. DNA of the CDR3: TGTGCCAGCAGCTTGGGACAGGGAGCCGGGGCCAACGTCCTGACTTTC.